The rows below give T cell receptor beta chains drawn from one sample of a study of cytomegalovirus exposure and HLA in healthy donors. Method: immunoSEQ multiplex PCR; TCRdb's copy keeps in-frame clones and lacks some. Its table records roughly 80,000 clones. The sequencing sample was made of PBMCs. The receptors derive from a woman aged 30 to 39 in good health and CMV-seronegative. The CDR3 runs from the conserved cysteine through the conserved F or W. Fields, in order: CDR3 protein, CDR3 DNA, V gene, D gene, J gene. A D gene is named only where the DNA matches it firmly.

CASSTGADTQYF | TGTGCCAGCAGTACAGGGGCAGATACGCAGTATTTT | TRBV27 | TRBD1 | TRBJ2-3
CASSPGGNSPLHF | TGTGCCAGCAGCCCCGGGGGGAATTCACCCCTCCACTTT | TRBV7-8 | NA | TRBJ1-6
CASSRRSGTSTDTQYF | TGTGCCAGCAGCCGACGGAGCGGAACTAGCACAGATACGCAGTATTTT | TRBV7-9 | NA | TRBJ2-3
CASTGGNAYEQYF | TGTGCCAGCACAGGGGGGAACGCCTACGAGCAGTACTTC | TRBV6-6 | NA | TRBJ2-7
CASSLTGVVYEQYF | TGTGCCAGCAGCTTGACGGGAGTTGTCTACGAGCAGTACTTC | TRBV14 | NA | TRBJ2-7
CSVTTLQGIDYEQYF | TGCAGCGTCACAACCTTACAGGGTATCGACTACGAGCAGTACTTC | TRBV29-1 | NA | TRBJ2-7
CASSQGHTEAFF | TGTGCCAGTTCACAGGGACACACTGAAGCTTTCTTT | TRBV19 | NA | TRBJ1-1
CASSLTRNTEAFF | TGTGCCAGCAGCTTAACGAGGAACACTGAAGCTTTCTTT | TRBV11-2 | NA | TRBJ1-1
CASSISLSRYGYTF | TGTGCCAGTAGTATCAGTCTCTCTCGCTATGGCTACACCTTC | TRBV19 | NA | TRBJ1-2
CASSQAAYTEAFF | TGTGCCAGTAGTCAGGCAGCTTACACTGAAGCTTTCTTT | TRBV19 | NA | TRBJ1-1
CAWSVGAYEQYF | TGTGCCTGGAGTGTAGGGGCCTACGAGCAGTACTTC | TRBV30 | NA | TRBJ2-7
CASSELAVNTGELFF | TGTGCCAGCAGTGAACTAGCGGTGAACACCGGGGAGCTGTTTTTT | TRBV2 | TRBD2 | TRBJ2-2
CSVVLAGGPDEQFF | TGCAGCGTCGTACTAGCGGGAGGGCCAGATGAGCAGTTCTTC | TRBV29-1 | TRBD2 | TRBJ2-1
CASSKLQGGGNQPQHF | TGTGCCAGTAGTAAATTACAGGGGGGAGGCAATCAGCCCCAGCATTTT | TRBV19 | TRBD1 | TRBJ1-5
CASSPSGSSDNEQFF | TGTGCCAGCAGCCCTAGCGGGAGCTCCGACAATGAGCAGTTCTTC | TRBV7-9 | TRBD2 | TRBJ2-1
CAWSGYDRVNYGYTF | TGTGCCTGGAGTGGTTATGACAGGGTGAACTATGGCTACACCTTC | TRBV30 | TRBD1 | TRBJ1-2
CASSIPGGGSEQYF | TGTGCCAGTAGTATCCCGGGAGGGGGAAGTGAGCAGTACTTC | TRBV19 | TRBD2 | TRBJ2-7
CASSQEAPEGGITGELFF | TGCGCCAGCAGCCAAGAGGCCCCGGAGGGGGGGATTACCGGGGAGCTGTTTTTT | TRBV4-1 | NA | TRBJ2-2
CAWSVGPAGVREQYF | TGTGCCTGGAGTGTGGGGCCCGCGGGAGTACGCGAGCAGTACTTC | TRBV30 | TRBD2 | TRBJ2-7
CASSVGLAGGYEQYF | TGTGCCAGCAGCGTGGGACTAGCGGGAGGGTACGAGCAGTACTTC | TRBV7-9 | TRBD2 | TRBJ2-7
CASSQGETELNQPQHF | TGTGCCAGCAGCCAAGGCGAGACAGAACTCAATCAGCCCCAGCATTTT | TRBV4-2 | NA | TRBJ1-5
CASSLSSPAYEQYF | TGCGCCAGCAGCTTGTCTTCCCCCGCCTACGAGCAGTACTTC | TRBV5-1 | NA | TRBJ2-7
CASSSLFRGVGTDTQYF | TGTGCCAGTAGCTCACTTTTCCGGGGGGTAGGCACAGATACGCAGTATTTT | TRBV19 | TRBD2 | TRBJ2-3
CASVGGQETQYF | TGTGCCAGCGTAGGGGGCCAAGAGACCCAGTACTTC | TRBV6-1 | NA | TRBJ2-5
CASSLDTGGVTEAFF | TGCGCCAGCAGCTTGGATACAGGGGGCGTCACTGAAGCTTTCTTT | TRBV5-1 | TRBD1 | TRBJ1-1
CASNIQGLGGNTIYF | TGTGCCAGCAACATACAGGGATTGGGAGGAAACACCATATATTTT | TRBV6-1 | NA | TRBJ1-3
CASSATGLSGANVLTF | TGTGCCAGCAGCGCGACAGGTTTGTCTGGGGCCAACGTCCTGACTTTC | TRBV5-4 | NA | TRBJ2-6
CASSQDDRGHTDTQYF | TGCGCCAGCAGCCAAGACGACAGGGGCCACACAGATACGCAGTATTTT | TRBV4-1 | TRBD1 | TRBJ2-3
CASSQVSVLDTQYF | TGCGCCAGCAGCCAAGTATCGGTCTTAGATACGCAGTATTTT | TRBV4-1 | NA | TRBJ2-3
CASNRGNSPLHF | TGTGCCAGCAATAGGGGGAATTCACCCCTCCACTTT | TRBV7-9 | NA | TRBJ1-6
CASSEFRDRDNGYTF | TGTGCCAGCAGTGAATTTCGTGACAGGGACAACGGCTACACCTTC | TRBV6-1 | TRBD1 | TRBJ1-2
CARSFGDSPGYTF | TGTGCCAGAAGCTTTGGGGACAGTCCAGGCTACACCTTC | TRBV5-3 | TRBD1 | TRBJ1-2
CASTLSPGQGANYGYTF | TGCGCCAGCACTCTTAGCCCGGGACAGGGGGCAAACTATGGCTACACCTTC | TRBV4-1 | TRBD1 | TRBJ1-2
CASSLRGHSYEQYF | TGTGCCAGCTCCCTGCGGGGGCACTCCTACGAGCAGTACTTC | TRBV27 | NA | TRBJ2-7
CASSPRTGGKSRAKNIQYF | TGTGCCAGCAGCCCCAGGACAGGGGGTAAGTCTAGAGCCAAAAACATTCAGTACTTC | TRBV5-4 | TRBD1 | TRBJ2-4
CAWSVRSGHEKLFF | TGTGCCTGGAGTGTACGATCAGGGCATGAAAAACTGTTTTTT | TRBV30 | NA | TRBJ1-4
CASSARQGSGELFF | TGTGCCAGCAGTGCAAGACAGGGGAGCGGGGAGCTGTTTTTT | TRBV25-1 | TRBD1 | TRBJ2-2
CASSVTGDGQETQYF | TGTGCCAGCAGCGTAACAGGAGACGGACAAGAGACCCAGTACTTC | TRBV9 | NA | TRBJ2-5
CASSIVGGANYNEQFF | TGTGCCAGTAGTATAGTAGGCGGGGCCAACTACAATGAGCAGTTCTTC | TRBV19 | NA | TRBJ2-1
CASSIPTGGGNTEAFF | TGTGCCAGCTCCATACCTACAGGGGGCGGGAACACTGAAGCTTTCTTT | TRBV28 | TRBD1 | TRBJ1-1
CSVESGDKNTGELFF | TGCAGCGTTGAAAGCGGGGACAAGAACACCGGGGAGCTGTTTTTT | TRBV29-1 | NA | TRBJ2-2
CASSIAGATANYGYTF | TGTGCCAGTAGTATAGCGGGAGCTACCGCTAACTATGGCTACACCTTC | TRBV19 | NA | TRBJ1-2
CASSIRGWGSGANVLTF | TGTGCCAGTAGTATCAGGGGTTGGGGCTCTGGGGCCAACGTCCTGACTTTC | TRBV19 | NA | TRBJ2-6
CASSALTGRDYGYTF | TGCGCCAGCAGCGCACTGACAGGGAGAGACTATGGCTACACCTTC | TRBV5-1 | TRBD1 | TRBJ1-2
CASSESRQGDTGELFF | TGCGCCAGCAGTGAGTCCCGACAGGGGGACACCGGGGAGCTGTTTTTT | TRBV10-2 | TRBD1 | TRBJ2-2
CASSRTSGVTYNEQFF | TGTGCCAGCTCACGGACCTCCGGGGTAACCTACAATGAGCAGTTCTTC | TRBV18 | NA | TRBJ2-1
CASSRGLSGGETQYF | TGTGCCAGCTCACGGGGGTTGTCGGGAGGAGAGACCCAGTACTTC | TRBV18 | TRBD2 | TRBJ2-5
CASSPTSNSDTQYF | TGTGCCAGCAGCCCCACTAGTAACTCAGATACGCAGTATTTT | TRBV11-2 | NA | TRBJ2-3
CAISAGMNTEAFF | TGTGCCATCAGTGCAGGGATGAACACTGAAGCTTTCTTT | TRBV10-3 | NA | TRBJ1-1
CASSYWTSGGEQFF | TGTGCCAGCAGTTATTGGACTAGCGGGGGTGAGCAGTTCTTC | TRBV6-5 | TRBD2 | TRBJ2-1
CASSEPAGVHTGELFF | TGTGCCAGCAGTGAACCGGCGGGAGTGCACACCGGGGAGCTGTTTTTT | TRBV6-1 | TRBD2 | TRBJ2-2
CASSLASTYEQYF | TGTGCCAGCAGCTTAGCTAGCACATACGAGCAGTACTTC | TRBV7-9 | NA | TRBJ2-7
CASSYSTGDSNQPQHF | TGTGCCAGCAGTTACTCTACAGGGGATAGCAATCAGCCCCAGCATTTT | TRBV6-6 | TRBD1 | TRBJ1-5
CASSQGPAGYEQYF | TGTGCCAGCAGCCAAGGACCAGCGGGGTACGAGCAGTACTTC | TRBV4-2 | TRBD2 | TRBJ2-7
CASSPQGWSYEQYF | TGTGCCAGCAGCCCACAGGGATGGTCCTACGAGCAGTACTTC | TRBV2 | NA | TRBJ2-7